This T cell receptor (beta chain) was identified during a study of T cells in localized non-small cell lung cancer. Findings and caveats of the study: Among the tissues sampled, uninvolved adjacent lung had the highest T cell clonality, above tumor. A median of about 54 of the top 100 tumor clones appeared in adjacent lung, which was paired and uninvolved. Heterogeneity remains possible because sequencing was limited to only one tumor region.

Using immunoSEQ multiplex PCR, the repertoire was profiled, and TCRdb retains in-frame clones only, with some absent. The sample has 550 to 750 clones, approximately 25% seen once. V was shortened by 9 bases and J by 3 bases, with 17 bases between the two germline ends. The germline CDR1 and CDR2 sequences are WSHSY and SAAADI. The CDR3 sequence is 14 residues long. In the case of this clone: What it binds is unknown.

The material was lung tumor tissue, obtained before any cancer treatment. The sequence derives from a woman aged 35-70 years with stage III lung adenocarcinoma. The V and J genes are TRBV10-2 and TRBJ1-1, with D perhaps matching TRBD1 (5 bases). The chain's CDR3 is CASMLRGTDTEAFF. Here the CDR3 DNA reads TGCGCCAGTATGTTGAGGGGCACAGACACTGAAGCTTTCTTT.